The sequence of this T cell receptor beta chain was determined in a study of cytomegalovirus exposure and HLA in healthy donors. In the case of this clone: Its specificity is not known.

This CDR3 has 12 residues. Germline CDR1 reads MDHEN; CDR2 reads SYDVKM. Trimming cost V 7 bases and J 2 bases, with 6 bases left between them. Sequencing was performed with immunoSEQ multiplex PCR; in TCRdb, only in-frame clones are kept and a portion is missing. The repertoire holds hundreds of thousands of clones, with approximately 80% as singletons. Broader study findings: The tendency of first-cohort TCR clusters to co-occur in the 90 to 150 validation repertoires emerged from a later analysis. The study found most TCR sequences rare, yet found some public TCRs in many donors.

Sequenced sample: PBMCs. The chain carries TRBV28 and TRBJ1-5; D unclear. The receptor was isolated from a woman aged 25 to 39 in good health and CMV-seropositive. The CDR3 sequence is CASTSGNQPQHF. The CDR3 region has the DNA TGTGCCAGCACTAGCGGCAATCAGCCCCAGCATTTT.